Below, 13 T cell receptor beta chains from the same sample are listed, as sequenced in a study of blood T cell repertoires in COVID-19. Data came from immunoSEQ multiplex PCR; TCRdb stores just in-frame clones and leaves some out. The top ten hold about 3.3% of the sample, which has a few hundred thousand clones, under 90% seen once. Material for sequencing was PBMCs or T cells enriched from blood (not recorded which). The receptors were sampled from a woman in her sixties or seventies who had recovered from COVID-19.

The rearrangement uses TRBV7-3 and TRBJ2-1; perhaps TRBD2 as D (5 bases). Germline values: CDR1 SGHTA, CDR2 FQGTGA. The CDR3 totals 14 residues. With 2 bases removed from V and 3 bases from J, the gap between germline ends came to 8 bases. The CDR3 DNA is TGTGCCAGCAGCTTAGCGGGTGACTACAATGAGCAGTTCTTC. Translating it yields CASSLAGDYNEQFF. The full variable domain, with the rest looked up from reference TRBV7-3 and TRBJ2-1, is GAGVSQTPSNKVTEKGKYVELRCDPISGHTALYWYRQSLGQGPEFLIYFQGTGAADDSGLPNDRFFAVRPEGSVSTLKIQRTERGDSAVYLCASSLAGDYNEQFFGPGTRLTVL.

This chain joins TRBV3-1 (or the pseudogene TRBV3-2) and TRBJ1-6; D gene unclear. CDR1 is LGHDT, CDR2 YNNKEL, per germline (reference sequence). V lost 5 bases and J lost 12, with 17 bases in between. The CDR3 has 14 residues. The CDR3 loop reads CASSSTLSGIPLHF. The CDR3 nucleotides read TGTGCCAGCAGCTCCACCCTTAGCGGGATACCCCTCCACTTT.

V is TRBV10-3 and J is TRBJ2-7; the D gene is possibly TRBD2 (7 bases). The V gene lost 8 bases and the J gene lost 0 bases, with 14 bases spanning the gap. CDR3 size: 14 residues. Germline CDR1 is ENHRY and CDR2 is SYGVKD. The CDR3 sequence: CAIGRGDPSYEQYF. CDR3 nucleotides: TGTGCCATCGGGAGGGGGGACCCCTCCTACGAGCAGTACTTC.

As regards this clone: The same CDR3 arises from other DNA sequences in this sample as well. The gene calls are TRBV19 and TRBJ2-7, with 7 bases identical to TRBD1. The CDR3 is 14 residues long. Germline values: CDR1 LNHDA, CDR2 SQIVND (reference sequence). Germline trimming cut 5 bases from V and 3 bases from J; bases unmatched to any gene: 7. The CDR3 DNA reads TGTGCCAGTAGTTCCCGAGACAGGGTCTACGAGCAGTACTTC. Its protein product is CASSSRDRVYEQYF.

The chain's CDR3 is CASSPGTGFDDQPQHF. DNA of the CDR3: TGTGCCAGTAGTCCCGGGACAGGGTTCGACGATCAGCCCCAGCATTTT. The gene calls are TRBV19 and TRBJ1-5; 9 bases map to TRBD1. There are 16 residues in the CDR3. V was clipped by 5 bases and J by 5 bases; unmatched bases: 10. From germline, CDR1 is LNHDA and CDR2 SQIVND (reference sequence).

This clone was recorded once. The CDR3 region is CASSNLEISGELFF. DNA for the CDR3: TGTGCCAGCAGCAACCTAGAAATCTCCGGGGAGCTGTTTTTT. The chain carries TRBV6-5 and TRBJ2-2, with D unclear. V dropped 6 bases and J dropped 6 bases, with 14 bases sitting between them. Germline V lookup: CDR1 MNHEY, CDR2 SVGAGI. The CDR3 is 14 amino acids.

This chain joins TRBV9 and TRBJ1-1; no reliable D call. Looked up from germline, CDR1 is SGDLS and CDR2 is YYNGEE. This CDR3 is built from 13 residues. The V end lost 0 bases, the J end lost 7 bases, and 10 bases lay between the germline ends. CDR3 sequence reads: CASSVGAGDEAFF. DNA of the CDR3: TGTGCCAGCAGCGTAGGGGCCGGGGATGAAGCTTTCTTT.

On this clone itself: Relative to the germline gene, one junction end is altered; a read error may explain this. The V call is TRBV29-1, the J call TRBJ1-2; 7 bases agree with TRBD1. Germline loops: CDR1 SQVTM, CDR2 ANQGSEA. The CDR3 loop spans 13 amino acids. The CDR3 DNA sequence: TGCAGCGTAGAAGGGGGCAGTAAGGAAGGCTACACCTTC. Its translation: CSVEGGSKEGYTF.

The chain is built from TRBV7-8 and TRBJ2-1; the D gene is possibly TRBD1 (5 bases). Trimming pared 3 bases from V and 2 bases from J, leaving 11 bases between. This CDR3 comprises 15 residues. Germline V gene sequence: CDR1 SGHVS, CDR2 FQNEAQ. CDR3 nucleotide sequence: TGTGCCAGCAGCTTGACAGTTGGGCCCTACAATGAGCAGTTCTTC. Translating gives CASSLTVGPYNEQFF.

J is TRBJ1-2 and V is TRBV6-2 or TRBV6-3; D is possibly TRBD1 (6 bases). The CDR3 is 13 residues long. V lost 5 bases, J lost 1 base, and 8 bases lay in between. Germline assignment: CDR1 MNHEY and CDR2 SVGEGT. The CDR3 coding sequence is TGTGCCAGCAGTGAGGACAGTAACTATGGCTACACCTTC. Protein product: CASSEDSNYGYTF.

This clone was counted a few times. The V gene is TRBV18, the J gene TRBJ2-7; 12 positions agree with TRBD1. Germline assignment: CDR1 KGHSH and CDR2 LQKENI. The V gene end was trimmed by 4 bases and the J gene end by 3 bases; junction bases not matched to a gene: 4. The CDR3 spans 15 residues. Here the CDR3 DNA reads TGTGCCAGCTCACTGGGACAGGGGGCTTACTACGAGCAGTACTTC. This sequence encodes CASSLGQGAYYEQYF. Variable domain in full (rest from reference TRBV18 and TRBJ2-7): NAGVMQNPRHLVRRRGQEARLRCSPMKGHSHVYWYRQLPEEGLKFMVYLQKENIIDESGMPKERFSAEFPKEGPSILRIQQVVRGDSAAYFCASSLGQGAYYEQYFGPGTRLTVT.

The chain joins TRBV19 to TRBJ1-5, with D tentatively TRBD1 (5 bases). In germline, CDR1 is LNHDA, CDR2 SQIVND (reference sequence). The ends were cut back, 5 bases at V and 4 bases at J, with 9 bases in the middle. CDR3 length: 13 amino acids. The CDR3: CASSEQANQPQHF. DNA for the CDR3: TGTGCCAGTAGTGAACAGGCGAATCAGCCCCAGCATTTT.

As regards this clone: The sample contains more than one DNA sequence encoding this CDR3. The rearrangement joins TRBV5-1 to TRBJ1-4; the D gene is possibly TRBD1 (5 bases). The CDR3 has 12 residues. V shed 7 bases and J shed 5 bases, with 9 bases lying between them. Per the germline V gene, CDR1 is SGHRS and CDR2 is YFSETQ. CDR3 DNA: TGCGCCAGCCGGGACTCCAATGAAAAACTGTTTTTT. Translation gives CASRDSNEKLFF.